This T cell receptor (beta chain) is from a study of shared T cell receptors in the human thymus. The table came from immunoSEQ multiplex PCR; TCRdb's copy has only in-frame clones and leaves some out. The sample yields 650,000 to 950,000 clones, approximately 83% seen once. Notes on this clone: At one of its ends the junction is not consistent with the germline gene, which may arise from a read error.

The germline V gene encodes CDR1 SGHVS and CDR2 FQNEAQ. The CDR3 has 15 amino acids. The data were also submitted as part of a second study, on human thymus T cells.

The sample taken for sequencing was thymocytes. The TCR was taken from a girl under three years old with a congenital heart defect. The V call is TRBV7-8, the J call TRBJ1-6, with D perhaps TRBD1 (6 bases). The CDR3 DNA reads TGTGCCAGCAGCTCCGACCCCTCAGGGGCTTCAGCCCTCCACTTT. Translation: CASSSDPSGASALHF. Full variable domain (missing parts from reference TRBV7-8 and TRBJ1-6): GAGVSQSPRYKVAKRGQDVALRCDPISGHVSLFWYQQALGQGPEFLTYFQNEAQLDKSGLPSDRFFAERPEGSVSTLKIQRTQQEDSAVYLCASSSDPSGASALHFGNGTRLTVT.